The 10 T cell receptor beta chains presented below share a single source sample, sequenced in a study of cytomegalovirus exposure and HLA in healthy donors. The PCR had 60 Vbeta and 13 Jbeta primers. The repertoire was sequenced with immunoSEQ multiplex PCR; TCRdb's copy has only in-frame clones and lacks some. This sample has 150,000 to 200,000 clones, with 77% found just once. The sample comprised PBMCs. Receptor source: a man between 18 and 35 years old in good health and CMV-seronegative.

The V and J genes are TRBV4-1 and TRBJ2-2, with D possibly TRBD2 on 7 matching bases. This CDR3 comprises 17 residues. Trimming took 0 bases from V and 3 from J, leaving 14 bases between them. CDR1 is MGHRA and CDR2 is YSYEKL in the germline V gene. The CDR3 DNA follows: TGCGCCAGCAGCCAAGATTGGGGGGGCGCAGACACCGGGGAGCTGTTTTTT. It codes for CASSQDWGGADTGELFF.

The gene calls are TRBV9 and TRBJ2-1; the match to TRBD2 covers 8 bases. V shed 3 bases, J shed 0 bases, and the junction held 2 bases outside the gene matches. The germline gives CDR1 SGDLS, CDR2 YYNGEE. The CDR3 contains 15 residues. The CDR3 bases are TGTGCCAGCAGCGCGGGGGGGAGCTCCTACAATGAGCAGTTCTTC. Amino acid sequence: CASSAGGSSYNEQFF.

This clone was counted between two and nine times. The gene calls are TRBV5-1 and TRBJ2-3, with D uncertain. CDR3 length equals 17 residues. The V gene lost 1 base and the J gene lost 0 bases, with 15 bases spanning the gap. The germline V gene encodes CDR1 SGHRS and CDR2 YFSETQ. The CDR3 sequence: CASSLIPFETSTDTQYF. The CDR3 coding sequence is TGCGCCAGCAGCTTGATACCATTCGAGACAAGCACAGATACGCAGTATTTT.

This clone was detected only a few times. The chain has TRBV9 and TRBJ2-5; 11 bases map to TRBD2. Per germline, CDR1 SGDLS and CDR2 YYNGEE. The CDR3 loop spans 16 amino acids. Losses at the gene ends were 4 bases for V and 3 bases for J; bases not matched to a gene: 8. CDR3 residues: CASSSGLAEGEETQYF. CDR3 DNA sequence: TGTGCCAGCAGCTCGGGACTAGCGGAGGGGGAAGAGACCCAGTACTTC.

This chain links TRBV7-9 with TRBJ2-7, with 10 positions matching TRBD1. The J segment lost 2 bases and the V segment lost 1 base, leaving 2 bases of the junction unmatched. The germline gives CDR1 SEHNR, CDR2 FQNEAQ (reference sequence). The CDR3 covers 15 residues. The CDR3 DNA follows: TGTGCCAGCAGCTTAGAGGGGACAGGGGCCTACGAGCAGTACTTC. Translation gives CASSLEGTGAYEQYF.

The chain uses TRBV29-1 and TRBJ1-3; D ambiguous. Matching the DNA end better, TRBJ2-2 makes the J call doubtful. CDR3 length: 11 amino acids. The germline CDR1 and CDR2 sequences are SQVTM and ANQGSEA. The CDR3: CSVEYTGELFF. CDR3 nucleotide sequence: TGCAGCGTTGAATATACCGGGGAGCTGTTTTTT.

In DNA form, the CDR3 reads TGTGCCTGGAAACGGGGAGGCACTGAAGCTTTCTTT. Its protein product is CAWKRGGTEAFF. V gene TRBV30 combines with J gene TRBJ1-1, with unresolved D. V gave up 4 bases and J gave up 4 bases, with 10 bases separating them. Germline V gene sequence: CDR1 GTSNPN, CDR2 SVGIG (reference sequence). This CDR3 is 12 amino acids long. The full variable domain, in which reference TRBV30 and TRBJ1-1 provide the parts outside the CDR3, is SQTIHQWPATLVQPVGSPLSLECTVEGTSNPNLYWYRQAAGRGLQLLFYSVGIGQISSEVPQNLSASRPQDRQFILSSKKLLLSDSGFYLCAWKRGGTEAFFGQGTRLTVV.

J is TRBJ1-6 and V is TRBV10-3; 7 nucleotides match TRBD1. Germline CDR1 and CDR2: ENHRY and SYGVKD. V was pared by 2 bases and J by 7 bases, with 8 bases of the junction left unmatched. This CDR3 region has 16 residues. The CDR3 here is CAISERVGGPNSPLHF. DNA of the CDR3: TGTGCCATCAGTGAGAGGGTAGGGGGCCCAAATTCACCCCTCCACTTT.

The V gene is TRBV9, the J gene TRBJ2-7; no clear D. This CDR3 is 14 amino acids long. V shed 0 bases and J shed 2 bases, with 9 bases lying between them. CDR1 and CDR2 (germline): SGDLS, YYNGEE. CDR3 bases: TGTGCCAGCAGCGTAGGAGGCGCAGCCTACGAGCAGTACTTC. Translated: CASSVGGAAYEQYF.

The chain is built from TRBV6-9 and TRBJ1-2; 7 bases match TRBD1. This CDR3 spans 15 amino acids. Unmatched junction bases numbered 8, after V lost 0 bases and J lost 7 bases. The germline CDR1 and CDR2 sequences are MNHGY and SVAAGI. The CDR3 reads CASSYSTSDRSGYTF. The CDR3 DNA reads TGTGCCAGCAGTTATTCGACGTCGGACAGGAGTGGCTACACCTTC.